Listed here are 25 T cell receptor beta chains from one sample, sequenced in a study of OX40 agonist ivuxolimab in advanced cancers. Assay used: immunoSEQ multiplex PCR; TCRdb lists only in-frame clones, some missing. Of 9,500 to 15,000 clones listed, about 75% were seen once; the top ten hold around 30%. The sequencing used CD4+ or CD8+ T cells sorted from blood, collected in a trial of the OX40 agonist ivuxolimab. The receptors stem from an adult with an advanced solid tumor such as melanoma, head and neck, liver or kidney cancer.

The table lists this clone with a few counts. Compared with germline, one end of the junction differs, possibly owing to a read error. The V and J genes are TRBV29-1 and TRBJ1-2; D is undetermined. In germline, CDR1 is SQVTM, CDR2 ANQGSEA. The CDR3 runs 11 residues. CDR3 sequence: CSVDSNDGYTF. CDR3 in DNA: TGCAGCGTTGATAGTAACGATGGCTACACCTTC.

CDR3: CASSLRTGGNYGYTF. For the CDR3, the DNA is TGTGCCAGCAGCTTAAGGACAGGGGGTAACTATGGCTACACCTTC. The chain joins TRBV11-2 to TRBJ1-2, with 10 bases lining up with TRBD1. This CDR3 has 15 residues. Germline CDR1 SGHAT, CDR2 FQNNGV. The J segment lost 1 base and the V segment lost 2 bases, leaving 1 base of the junction unmatched. Based on the CDR3 plus reference TRBV11-2 and TRBJ1-2, the full variable domain is EAGVAQSPRYKIIEKRQSVAFWCNPISGHATLYWYQQILGQGPKLLIQFQNNGVVDDSQLPKDRFSAERLKGVDSTLKIQPAKLEDSAVYLCASSLRTGGNYGYTFGSGTRLTVV.

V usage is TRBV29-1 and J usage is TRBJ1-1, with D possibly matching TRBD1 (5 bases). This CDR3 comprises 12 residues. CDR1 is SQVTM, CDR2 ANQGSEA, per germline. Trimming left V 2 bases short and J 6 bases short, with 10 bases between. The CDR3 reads CSVETGLAEAFF. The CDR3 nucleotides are TGCAGCGTTGAAACAGGTTTAGCTGAAGCTTTCTTT.

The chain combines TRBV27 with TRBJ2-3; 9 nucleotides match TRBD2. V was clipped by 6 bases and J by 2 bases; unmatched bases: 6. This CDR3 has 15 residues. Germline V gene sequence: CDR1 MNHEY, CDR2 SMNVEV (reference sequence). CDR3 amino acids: CASSGAGGSTDTQYF. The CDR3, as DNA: TGTGCCAGCAGCGGAGCGGGGGGATCCACAGATACGCAGTATTTT.

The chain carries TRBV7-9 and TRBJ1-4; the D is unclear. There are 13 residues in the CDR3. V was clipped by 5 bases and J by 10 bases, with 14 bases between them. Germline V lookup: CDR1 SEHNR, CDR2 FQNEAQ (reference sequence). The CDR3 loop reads CASSVKRGGKLFF. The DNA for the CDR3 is TGTGCCAGCAGCGTGAAGCGTGGTGGAAAACTGTTTTTT.

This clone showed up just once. The CDR3 DNA reads TGTGCCAGCAGTCCCCCGGAGGGGCGGGACAATGAGCAGTTCTTC. The encoded protein is CASSPPEGRDNEQFF. The J gene is TRBJ2-1, the V gene TRBV28; a weak D match, TRBD2 (6 bases). With 5 bases removed from V and 5 bases from J, the gap between germline ends came to 16 bases. This CDR3 has 15 residues. From germline, CDR1 is MDHEN and CDR2 SYDVKM.

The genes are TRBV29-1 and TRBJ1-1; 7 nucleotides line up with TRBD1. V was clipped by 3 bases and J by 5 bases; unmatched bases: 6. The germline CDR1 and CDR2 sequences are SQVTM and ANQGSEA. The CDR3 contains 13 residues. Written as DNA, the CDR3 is TGCAGCGTTGATTTACAGGGGTCAACTGAAGCTTTCTTT. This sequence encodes CSVDLQGSTEAFF. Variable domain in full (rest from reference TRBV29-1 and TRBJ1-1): SAVISQKPSRDICQRGTSLTIQCQVDSQVTMMFWYRQQPGQSLTLIATANQGSEATYESGFVIDKFPISRPNLTFSTLTVSNMSPEDSSIYLCSVDLQGSTEAFFGQGTRLTVV.

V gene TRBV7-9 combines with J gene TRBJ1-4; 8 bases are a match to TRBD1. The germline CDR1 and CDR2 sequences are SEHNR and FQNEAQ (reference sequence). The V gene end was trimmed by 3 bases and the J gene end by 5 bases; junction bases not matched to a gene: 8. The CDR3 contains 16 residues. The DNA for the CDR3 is TGTGCCAGCAGCTTCGGTTTGGACAGGGCAAATGAAAAACTGTTTTTT. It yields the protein CASSFGLDRANEKLFF.

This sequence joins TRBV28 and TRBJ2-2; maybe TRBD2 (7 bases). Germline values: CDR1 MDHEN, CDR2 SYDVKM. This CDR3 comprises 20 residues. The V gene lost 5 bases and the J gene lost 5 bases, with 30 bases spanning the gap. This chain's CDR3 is CASSTPRGRERVAVTGELFF. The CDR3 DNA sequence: TGTGCCAGCAGTACGCCACGGGGGCGGGAGAGAGTAGCGGTAACCGGGGAGCTGTTTTTT.

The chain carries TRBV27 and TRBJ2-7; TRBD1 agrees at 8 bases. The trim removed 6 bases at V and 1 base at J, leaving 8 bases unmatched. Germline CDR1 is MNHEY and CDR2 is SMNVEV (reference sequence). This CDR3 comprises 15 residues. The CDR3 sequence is CASSPDRDSSYEQYF. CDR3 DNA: TGTGCCAGCAGCCCGGACAGGGATTCTTCCTACGAGCAGTACTTC.

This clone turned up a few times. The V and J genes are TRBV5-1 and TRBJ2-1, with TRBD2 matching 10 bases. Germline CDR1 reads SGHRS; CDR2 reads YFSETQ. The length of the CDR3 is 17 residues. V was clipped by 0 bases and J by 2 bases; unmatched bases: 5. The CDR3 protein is CASSLDITSGTYNEQFF. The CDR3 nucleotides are TGCGCCAGCAGCTTGGACATTACTAGCGGGACCTACAATGAGCAGTTCTTC. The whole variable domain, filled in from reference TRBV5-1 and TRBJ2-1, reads KAGVTQTPRYLIKTRGQQVTLSCSPISGHRSVSWYQQTPGQGLQFLFEYFSETQRNKGNFPGRFSGRQFSNSRSEMNVSTLELGDSALYLCASSLDITSGTYNEQFFGPGTRLTVL.

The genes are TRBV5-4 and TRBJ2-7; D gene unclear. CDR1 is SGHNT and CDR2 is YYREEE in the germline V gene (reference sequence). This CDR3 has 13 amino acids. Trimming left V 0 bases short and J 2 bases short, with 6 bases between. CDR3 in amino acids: CASSLASPYEQYF. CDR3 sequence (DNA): TGTGCCAGCAGCTTGGCATCGCCCTACGAGCAGTACTTC.

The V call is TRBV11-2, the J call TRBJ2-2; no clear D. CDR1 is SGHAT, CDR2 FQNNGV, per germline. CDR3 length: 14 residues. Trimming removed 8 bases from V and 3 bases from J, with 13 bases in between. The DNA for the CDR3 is TGTGCCAGCGGGTATAGACAAGACACCGGGGAGCTGTTTTTT. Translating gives CASGYRQDTGELFF.

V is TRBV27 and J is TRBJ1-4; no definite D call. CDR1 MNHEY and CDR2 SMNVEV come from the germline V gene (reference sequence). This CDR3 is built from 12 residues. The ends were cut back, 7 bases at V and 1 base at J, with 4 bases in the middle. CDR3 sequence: CASTGTNEKLFF. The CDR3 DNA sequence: TGTGCCAGCACCGGAACTAATGAAAAACTGTTTTTT.

The CDR3 here is CASSTSSYEQYF. CDR3 DNA: TGTGCCAGCAGCACGAGCTCCTACGAGCAGTACTTC. The J gene is TRBJ2-7, the V gene TRBV7-9; D is unclear. Germline V gene sequence: CDR1 SEHNR, CDR2 FQNEAQ (reference sequence). Between the trimmed V and J ends, which lost 5 bases and 0 bases, there was a span of 5 bases. This CDR3 comprises 12 residues.

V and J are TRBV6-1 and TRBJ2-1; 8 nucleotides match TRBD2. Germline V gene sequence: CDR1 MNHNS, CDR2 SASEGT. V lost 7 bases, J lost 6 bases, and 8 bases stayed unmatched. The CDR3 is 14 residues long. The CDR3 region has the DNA TGTGCCAGCATCGTTCGGGAGGGTCCCAATGAGCAGTTCTTC. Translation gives CASIVREGPNEQFF.

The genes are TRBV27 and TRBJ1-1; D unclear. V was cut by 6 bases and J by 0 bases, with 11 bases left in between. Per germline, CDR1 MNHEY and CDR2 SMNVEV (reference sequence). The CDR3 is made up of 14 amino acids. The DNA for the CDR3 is TGTGCCAGCAGGGTTGGAGGTATGAACACTGAAGCTTTCTTT. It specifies CASRVGGMNTEAFF.

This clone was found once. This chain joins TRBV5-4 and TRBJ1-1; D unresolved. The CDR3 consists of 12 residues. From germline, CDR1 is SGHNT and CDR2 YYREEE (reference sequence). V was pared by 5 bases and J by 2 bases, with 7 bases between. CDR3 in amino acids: CASRGGNTEAFF. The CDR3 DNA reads TGTGCCAGCAGAGGAGGAAACACTGAAGCTTTCTTT.

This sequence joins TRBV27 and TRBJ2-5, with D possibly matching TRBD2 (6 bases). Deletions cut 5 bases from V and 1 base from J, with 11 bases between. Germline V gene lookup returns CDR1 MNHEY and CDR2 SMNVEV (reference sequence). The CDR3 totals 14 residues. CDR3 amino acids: CASSVGLPQETQYF. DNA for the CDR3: TGTGCCAGCAGTGTCGGACTACCCCAAGAGACCCAGTACTTC.

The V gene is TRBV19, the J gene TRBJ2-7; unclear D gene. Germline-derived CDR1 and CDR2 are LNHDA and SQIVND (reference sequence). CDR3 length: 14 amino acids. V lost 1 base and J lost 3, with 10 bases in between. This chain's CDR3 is CASSIGAVGYEQYV. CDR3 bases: TGTGCCAGTAGTATAGGGGCGGTAGGCTACGAGCAGTACGTC.

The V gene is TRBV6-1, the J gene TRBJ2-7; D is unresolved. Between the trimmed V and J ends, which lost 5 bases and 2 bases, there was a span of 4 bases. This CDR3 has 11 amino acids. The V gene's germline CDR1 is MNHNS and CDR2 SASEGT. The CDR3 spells CASSLTYEQYF. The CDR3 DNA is TGTGCCAGCAGTCTGACCTACGAGCAGTACTTC.

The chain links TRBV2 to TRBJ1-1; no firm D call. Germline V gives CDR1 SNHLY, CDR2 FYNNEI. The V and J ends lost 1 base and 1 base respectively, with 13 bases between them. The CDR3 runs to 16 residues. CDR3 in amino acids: CASSEVGMGSNTEAFF. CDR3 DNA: TGTGCCAGCAGTGAAGTCGGCATGGGATCGAACACTGAAGCTTTCTTT.

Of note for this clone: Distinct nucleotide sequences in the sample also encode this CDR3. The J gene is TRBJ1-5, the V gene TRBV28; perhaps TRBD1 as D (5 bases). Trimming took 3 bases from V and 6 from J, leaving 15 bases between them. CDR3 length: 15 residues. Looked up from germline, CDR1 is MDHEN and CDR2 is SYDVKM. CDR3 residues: CASSLGQGYRQPQHF. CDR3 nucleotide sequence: TGTGCCAGCAGTTTGGGTCAGGGTTATCGTCAGCCCCAGCATTTT.

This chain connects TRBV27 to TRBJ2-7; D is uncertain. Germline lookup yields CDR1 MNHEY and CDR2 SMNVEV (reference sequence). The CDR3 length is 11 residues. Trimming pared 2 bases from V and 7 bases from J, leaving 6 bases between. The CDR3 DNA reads TGTGCCAGCAGTTTACCCCCAGAGCAGTACTTC. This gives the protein CASSLPPEQYF.

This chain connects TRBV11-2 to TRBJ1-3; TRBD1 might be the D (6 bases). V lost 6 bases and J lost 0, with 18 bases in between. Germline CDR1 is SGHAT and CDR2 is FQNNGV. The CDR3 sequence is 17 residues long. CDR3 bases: TGTGCCAGCAGTCCTGGACAGATCGGGTTCTCTGGAAACACCATATATTTT. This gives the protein CASSPGQIGFSGNTIYF.